The 30 T cell receptor beta chains below all came from one sample that was sequenced in a study of blood T cell repertoires in COVID-19. Using immunoSEQ multiplex PCR, the repertoire was profiled, and TCRdb retains in-frame clones only, with some absent. The profile shows under 50,000 clones, approximately 70% of them singletons. Source material: peripheral blood. The receptors were sampled from a man older than 75 with acute or convalescent COVID-19.

The rearrangement joins TRBV2 to TRBJ1-1; no clear D. There are 15 residues in the CDR3. The germline V gene has CDR1 SNHLY and CDR2 FYNNEI. The ends were cut back, 11 bases at V and 0 bases at J, with 19 bases in the middle. The CDR3: CARLVMTQMNTEAFF. CDR3 coding DNA: TGTGCCCGCTTGGTAATGACACAGATGAACACTGAAGCTTTCTTT.

The chain employs TRBV5-6 and TRBJ2-3; D gene unclear. Germline V gene lookup returns CDR1 SGHDT and CDR2 YYEEEE. CDR3 size: 18 residues. The V end lost 3 bases, the J end lost 0 bases, and 20 bases lay between the germline ends. The CDR3, as DNA: TGTGCCAGCAGCTCCGATATTGGTCCTCTGACTAGCACAGATACGCAGTATTTT. Translation: CASSSDIGPLTSTDTQYF.

This clone was observed a handful of times. This rearrangement joins TRBV7-9 to TRBJ2-3; weak D call: TRBD1 (5 bases). The V gene lost 0 bases and the J gene lost 4 bases, with 11 bases spanning the gap. CDR3 length equals 15 residues. The germline gives CDR1 SEHNR, CDR2 FQNEAQ (reference sequence). The CDR3 nucleotides are TGTGCCAGCAGCTTAGCGCAGGGTTCTGCAGATACGCAGTATTTT. It codes for CASSLAQGSADTQYF. The whole variable domain, remainder taken from reference TRBV7-9 and TRBJ2-3, is DTGVSQNPRHKITKRGQNVTFRCDPISEHNRLYWYRQTLGQGPEFLTYFQNEAQLEKSRLLSDRFSAERPKGSFSTLEIQRTEQGDSAMYLCASSLAQGSADTQYFGPGTRLTVL.

The gene calls are TRBV6-1 and TRBJ1-6; D unresolved. Trimming shortened V by 1 base and J by 9 bases, and 13 bases separated the two germline ends. CDR3 length equals 15 residues. The germline gives CDR1 MNHNS, CDR2 SASEGT. CDR3 amino acids: CASSEVAVASSPLHF. The DNA of the CDR3 is TGTGCCAGCAGTGAAGTGGCTGTCGCTAGTTCACCCCTCCACTTT.

The chain has TRBV4-1 and TRBJ2-7, with 13 bases that match TRBD2. J lost 4 bases, V lost 1 base, and 7 bases had no gene match. CDR1 is MGHRA, CDR2 YSYEKL, per germline. The CDR3 length is 17 residues. The CDR3 region has the DNA TGCGCCAGCAGCCAAGGCATACTAGCGGGGGGGCAGTACGAGCAGTACTTC. This sequence encodes CASSQGILAGGQYEQYF.

The chain employs TRBV6-6 and TRBJ2-2; 10 nucleotides agree with TRBD1. V lost 6 bases, J lost 3 bases, and 7 bases stayed unmatched. This CDR3 is built from 16 residues. Germline lookup yields CDR1 MNHNY and CDR2 SVGAGI (reference sequence). CDR3 sequence: CASSKGQGGDTGELFF. The CDR3 region has the DNA TGTGCCAGCAGCAAAGGACAGGGGGGTGACACCGGGGAGCTGTTTTTT.

The V gene is TRBV27, the J gene TRBJ1-1; tentatively, D is TRBD1 (5 bases). Germline V CDR1 and CDR2: MNHEY, SMNVEV (reference sequence). CDR3 length equals 13 residues. V lost 8 bases and J lost 0, with 10 bases in between. The CDR3 DNA sequence: TGTGCCAGCCGGGGGATCGTGAACACTGAAGCTTTCTTT. Amino acids: CASRGIVNTEAFF.

This clone has ten or more counts. This chain joins TRBV5-1 and TRBJ2-1, with 12 bases lining up with TRBD2. There are 19 residues in the CDR3. CDR1 is SGHRS, CDR2 YFSETQ, per germline. Losses at the gene ends were 4 bases for V and 0 bases for J; bases not matched to a gene: 11. The CDR3 sequence is CASSRLAGASTSSYNEQFF. Written as DNA, the CDR3 is TGCGCCAGCAGCCGACTAGCGGGAGCTTCCACGAGCTCCTACAATGAGCAGTTCTTC.

The chain is built from TRBV7-8 and TRBJ2-7; 7 bases fit TRBD1. The germline V gene has CDR1 SGHVS and CDR2 FQNEAQ. The CDR3 contains 13 residues. V lost 1 base, J lost 6 bases, and 3 bases stayed unmatched. The CDR3 nucleotides read TGTGCCAGCAGCTTAGGACAGGGAATCGAGCAGTACTTC. Its protein product is CASSLGQGIEQYF.

The rearrangement links TRBV4-1 to TRBJ1-1; D unresolved. From germline, CDR1 is MGHRA and CDR2 YSYEKL. V gave up 3 bases and J gave up 0 bases, with 14 bases separating them. This CDR3 is built from 16 residues. CDR3 sequence reads: CASSHIMRVMNTEAFF. The CDR3 DNA reads TGCGCCAGCAGCCACATCATGAGAGTTATGAACACTGAAGCTTTCTTT.

This clone was seen a few times. This chain joins TRBV18 and TRBJ1-5; weak D call: TRBD1 (6 bases). CDR1 and CDR2 from the germline V gene are KGHSH and LQKENI. Trimming pared 6 bases from V and 3 bases from J, leaving 12 bases between. This CDR3 contains 14 residues. CDR3 in amino acids: CASSLGQYNQPQHF. CDR3 bases: TGTGCCAGCTCTCTCGGACAGTACAATCAGCCCCAGCATTTT. Combining the CDR3 with reference TRBV18 and TRBJ1-5 gives the whole variable domain NAGVMQNPRHLVRRRGQEARLRCSPMKGHSHVYWYRQLPEEGLKFMVYLQKENIIDESGMPKERFSAEFPKEGPSILRIQQVVRGDSAAYFCASSLGQYNQPQHFGDGTRLSIL.

V and J are TRBV3-1 (or the pseudogene TRBV3-2) and TRBJ2-7; 9 nucleotides match TRBD2. The CDR3 is 15 amino acids. Germline V CDR1 and CDR2: LGHDT, YNNKEL (reference sequence). Trimming at V came to 1 base and at J to 5 bases, leaving 6 bases not matched to a gene. CDR3 DNA sequence: TGTGCCAGCAGCCAAGGGGCTAGCGGGAAAAACGAGCAGTACTTC. This codes for CASSQGASGKNEQYF.

The chain has TRBV20-1 and TRBJ2-1; 9 nucleotides align to TRBD2. The V segment lost 3 bases and the J segment 9 bases; nucleotides outside the gene matches: 9. From germline, CDR1 is DFQATT and CDR2 SNEGSKA (reference sequence). The CDR3 covers 14 residues. The CDR3 spells CSASSGGRASEQFF. CDR3 sequence (DNA): TGCAGTGCTAGTTCTGGCGGGAGGGCGAGTGAGCAGTTCTTC.

The rearrangement links TRBV2 to TRBJ2-2, with D tentatively TRBD2 (6 bases). With 4 bases removed from V and 1 base from J, the gap between germline ends came to 13 bases. This CDR3 has 16 residues. The germline gives CDR1 SNHLY, CDR2 FYNNEI. The CDR3, as DNA: TGTGCCAGCAGTGTTGGTAGCGGAGAGAACACCGGGGAGCTGTTTTTT. It codes for CASSVGSGENTGELFF.

The chain links TRBV6-5 to TRBJ2-2; D is unresolved. The germline CDR1 and CDR2 sequences are MNHEY and SVGAGI. The length of the CDR3 is 15 residues. The V end was cut by 7 bases, the J end by 2 bases, with 14 bases between. The CDR3 coding sequence is TGTGCCAGCAACCCCTCGAGAGGAAACACCGGGGAGCTGTTTTTT. Protein sequence: CASNPSRGNTGELFF.

This chain uses TRBV19 with TRBJ1-1; 8 positions agree with TRBD1. The trim removed 5 bases at V and 7 bases at J, leaving 9 bases unmatched. This CDR3 region has 14 residues. CDR1 is LNHDA and CDR2 is SQIVND in the germline V gene (reference sequence). The CDR3 DNA reads as TGTGCCAGTAGTTCGGACAGGGATAATGGTGAAGCTTTCTTT. As protein: CASSSDRDNGEAFF.

The CDR3 is CATSRELTGENTIYF. The CDR3 nucleotides are TGTGCCACCAGCAGAGAGTTAACAGGGGAAAACACCATATATTTT. The rearrangement links TRBV15 to TRBJ1-3; 7 bases line up with TRBD1. The CDR3 runs to 15 residues. The V segment lost 0 bases and the J segment 6 bases; nucleotides outside the gene matches: 5. Per the germline V gene, CDR1 is LNHNV and CDR2 is YYDKDF (reference sequence).

The chain combines TRBV7-8 with TRBJ2-1, with 7 nucleotides matching TRBD2. The CDR3 is 16 amino acids. Unmatched junction bases numbered 10, after V lost 1 base and J lost 7 bases. Looked up from germline, CDR1 is SGHVS and CDR2 is FQNEAQ. The chain's CDR3 is CASSLVPGRFGNEQFF. The CDR3 coding sequence is TGTGCCAGCAGCTTAGTTCCCGGGAGGTTCGGGAATGAGCAGTTCTTC.

This clone occurred a few times. The genes are TRBV7-8 and TRBJ1-1, with unresolved D. The V gene's germline CDR1 is SGHVS and CDR2 FQNEAQ. V was trimmed by 4 bases and J by 6 bases, leaving 15 bases between them. The CDR3 runs to 14 residues. CDR3 in DNA: TGTGCCAGCAGCTCCACCCCGGGGTTAGCTGAAGCTTTCTTT. As protein: CASSSTPGLAEAFF.

The rearrangement links TRBV7-8 to TRBJ1-4; perhaps TRBD1 as D (5 bases). The V end lost 5 bases, the J end lost 4 bases, and 17 bases lay between the germline ends. The CDR3 covers 16 residues. CDR1 is SGHVS and CDR2 is FQNEAQ in the germline V gene. The CDR3 region has the DNA TGTGCCAGCAGCCTCAACTCGGGGGACGGTAATGAAAAACTGTTTTTT. Translation gives CASSLNSGDGNEKLFF.

This clone was detected a few times. The chain links TRBV7-2 to TRBJ2-2, with D possibly TRBD2 on 7 matching bases. The CDR3 sequence is 17 residues long. V was trimmed by 3 bases and J by 0 bases, leaving 14 bases between them. The V gene's germline CDR1 is SGHTA and CDR2 FQGNSA. CDR3 coding DNA: TGTGCCAGCAGCTTGGCGGGGGCCCTTTCGAACACCGGGGAGCTGTTTTTT. As protein: CASSLAGALSNTGELFF.

The chain couples TRBV2 to TRBJ1-2; no clear D gene. The CDR3 runs 14 residues. CDR1 and CDR2 from the germline V gene are SNHLY and FYNNEI. The ends were cut back, 2 bases at V and 9 bases at J, with 16 bases in the middle. The CDR3 sequence is CASSENTDSMRYTF. DNA of the CDR3: TGTGCCAGCAGTGAAAATACAGATTCTATGCGCTACACCTTC. Together with reference TRBV2 and TRBJ1-2, the CDR3 gives the full variable domain: EPEVTQTPSHQVTQMGQEVILRCVPISNHLYFYWYRQILGQKVEFLVSFYNNEISEKSEIFDDQFSVERPDGSNFTLKIRSTKLEDSAMYFCASSENTDSMRYTFGSGTRLTVV.

The rearrangement uses TRBV24-1 and TRBJ1-1, with TRBD1 matching 8 bases. The germline gives CDR1 KGHDR, CDR2 SFDVKD. With 8 bases clipped from V and 4 bases from J, the junction kept 8 bases outside the gene matches. The CDR3 runs 14 residues. The CDR3 DNA reads TGTGCCACCATTACCGACAGGGGCCGCACTGAAGCTTTCTTT. Protein product: CATITDRGRTEAFF.

The chain recombines TRBV4-1 with TRBJ1-4, with 10 bases matching TRBD1. V lost 4 bases to trimming and J lost 8 bases; unmatched junction nucleotides: 7. The germline gives CDR1 MGHRA, CDR2 YSYEKL. This CDR3 region has 15 residues. Written as DNA, the CDR3 is TGCGCCAGCAGCCGGGACCGGGACAGGGGCGAAAAACTGTTTTTT. Amino acids: CASSRDRDRGEKLFF.

This sequence joins TRBV5-1 and TRBJ2-6; D might be TRBD2 (7 bases). Trimming shortened V by 0 bases and J by 3 bases, and 19 bases separated the two germline ends. CDR1 is SGHRS and CDR2 is YFSETQ in the germline V gene. This CDR3 contains 19 residues. Here the CDR3 DNA reads TGCGCCAGCAGCTTGGAGGCGGTCTGGGGGGGCGTTGGGGCCAACGTCCTGACTTTC. Its protein is CASSLEAVWGGVGANVLTF.

This clone was found a few times. This sequence joins TRBV29-1 and TRBJ1-1; D is possibly TRBD1 (5 bases). V was trimmed by 0 bases and J by 6 bases, leaving 8 bases between them. From germline, CDR1 is SQVTM and CDR2 ANQGSEA. This CDR3 is built from 12 residues. CDR3 nucleotides: TGCAGCGTTGAAGAGGACAACGCTGAAGCTTTCTTT. Amino acids: CSVEEDNAEAFF.

This clone came up a few times. The chain joins TRBV29-1 to TRBJ1-2, with 7 positions matching TRBD1. The germline gives CDR1 SQVTM, CDR2 ANQGSEA. J gave up 3 bases and V 6 bases, and 10 bases lay outside the gene matches. The CDR3 contains 14 residues. The CDR3 sequence: CSVVRDGTDYGYTF. The CDR3 DNA follows: TGCAGCGTCGTAAGGGACGGGACAGACTATGGCTACACCTTC.

The J gene is TRBJ2-1, the V gene TRBV5-1; D unclear. V lost 4 bases and J lost 7, with 21 bases in between. Germline values: CDR1 SGHRS, CDR2 YFSETQ. This CDR3 contains 16 residues. For the CDR3, the DNA is TGCGCCAGCAGCCCATACGCTGCGGTATTCCCTAATGAGCAGTTCTTC. As protein: CASSPYAAVFPNEQFF. Looking up the rest from reference TRBV5-1 and TRBJ2-1 gives the full variable domain: KAGVTQTPRYLIKTRGQQVTLSCSPISGHRSVSWYQQTPGQGLQFLFEYFSETQRNKGNFPGRFSGRQFSNSRSEMNVSTLELGDSALYLCASSPYAAVFPNEQFFGPGTRLTVL.

This clone was counted between two and nine times. The chain recombines TRBV7-7 with TRBJ2-1; 11 bases line up with TRBD2. V was clipped by 5 bases and J by 4 bases; unmatched bases: 7. Germline V gives CDR1 SSHAT, CDR2 FNYEAQ (reference sequence). The CDR3 sequence is 16 residues long. The CDR3 DNA is TGTGCCAGCAGCCCGCGGACTAGCGGGCTTTACAATGAGCAGTTCTTC. Translating gives CASSPRTSGLYNEQFF.

The chain uses TRBV10-1 and TRBJ2-7, with D hard to call. CDR3 length equals 13 residues. Trimming took 0 bases from V and 3 from J, leaving 6 bases between them. Germline CDR1 and CDR2: WNHNN and SYGVQD (reference sequence). CDR3 nucleotides: TGCGCCAGCAGTGAGTCCCGCGACTACGAGCAGTACTTC. It codes for CASSESRDYEQYF.